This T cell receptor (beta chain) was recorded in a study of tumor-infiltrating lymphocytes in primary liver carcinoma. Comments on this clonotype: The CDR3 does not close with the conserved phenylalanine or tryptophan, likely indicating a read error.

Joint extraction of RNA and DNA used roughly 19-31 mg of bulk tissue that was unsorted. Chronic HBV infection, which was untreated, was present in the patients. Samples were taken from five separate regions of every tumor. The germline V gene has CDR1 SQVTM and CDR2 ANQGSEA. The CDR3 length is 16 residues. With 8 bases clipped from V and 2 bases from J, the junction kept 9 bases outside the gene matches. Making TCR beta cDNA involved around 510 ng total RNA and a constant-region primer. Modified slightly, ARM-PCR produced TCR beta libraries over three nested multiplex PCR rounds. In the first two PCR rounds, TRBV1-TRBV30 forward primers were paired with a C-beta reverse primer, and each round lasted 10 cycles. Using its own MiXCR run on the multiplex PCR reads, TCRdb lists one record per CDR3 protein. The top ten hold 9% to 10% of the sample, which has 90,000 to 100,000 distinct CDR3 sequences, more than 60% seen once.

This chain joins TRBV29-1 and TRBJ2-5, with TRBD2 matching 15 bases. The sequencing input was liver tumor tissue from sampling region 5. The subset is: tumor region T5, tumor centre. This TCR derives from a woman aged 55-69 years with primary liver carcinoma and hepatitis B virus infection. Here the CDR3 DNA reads TGCAGCACGGGACTAGCGGGAGGTGGGCCGCAAGAGACCCAGTACTTA. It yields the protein CSTGLAGGGPQETQYL.